A single sample gave rise to the 30 T cell receptor beta chains below, sequenced in a study of T cells in Graves' hyperthyroidism and ophthalmopathy (dated by TCRdb to between 2018 and 2020). The receptor library was made with multiplex PCR. Sequenced on an Illumina HiSeq 2000. TCR beta CDR3 regions were amplified from RNA transcripts. A first-round RT-PCR of the TCR CDR3 used the HTBI primer set with the Qiagen OneStep RT-PCR kit. TCRdb cleaned the public reads at Q25 with fastp, built clones with MiXCR and kept in-frame beta chains. Identical CDR3 protein sequences are pooled into one entry, listed with their most common genes and DNA. The sample table holds around 290,000 distinct CDR3 sequences, of which 17% were seen once. Jointly, the top ten make up around 58% of the sample. Sequencing was carried out using blood. These receptors were taken from a woman aged 60-75 years with Graves' ophthalmopathy.

This clonotype was seen ten or more times. The J gene is TRBJ2-3, the V gene TRBV27, with D possibly TRBD2 on 6 matching bases. Germline V lookup: CDR1 MNHEY, CDR2 SMNVEV (reference sequence). The ends were cut back, 2 bases at V and 0 bases at J, with 9 bases in the middle. CDR3 length: 15 residues. In DNA, the CDR3 is TGTGCCAGCAGTTTAGCGGGACGGAGCACAGATACGCAGTATTTT. It is translated as CASSLAGRSTDTQYF.

This clonotype occurred a few times. Since a much larger clone is just one base distant, this may be a read error. This chain uses TRBV7-9 with TRBJ1-1; TRBD1 is a possible D gene (6 bases). This CDR3 contains 13 residues. Trimming took off 3 bases at V and 4 bases at J, with 9 bases between the two ends. Germline values: CDR1 SEHNR, CDR2 FQNEAQ (reference sequence). The CDR3 protein is CASSFGQSTEAFF. In DNA, the CDR3 is TGTGCCAGCAGCTTCGGACAGAGCACTGAAGCTTTCTTT.

This clonotype was seen more than once but under ten times. The chain employs TRBV19 and TRBJ1-1, with D hard to call. There are 13 residues in the CDR3. Germline V lookup: CDR1 LNHDA, CDR2 SQIVND (reference sequence). The ends were cut back, 6 bases at V and 4 bases at J, with 12 bases in the middle. DNA for the CDR3: TGTGCCAGTAGGGGCCAAGTCGGCACTGAAGCTTTCTTT. Protein sequence: CASRGQVGTEAFF.

This clonotype showed up many times. V gene TRBV24-1 combines with J gene TRBJ2-7, with D unclear. V lost 5 bases and J lost 1, with 5 bases in between. The CDR3 length is 12 residues. The germline CDR1 and CDR2 sequences are KGHDR and SFDVKD. Here the CDR3 DNA reads TGTGCCACCAGTGCTGGTTCCTACGAGCAGTACTTC. It yields the protein CATSAGSYEQYF.

The genes are TRBV2 and TRBJ1-3, with 8 positions matching TRBD1. This CDR3 contains 14 residues. CDR1 and CDR2 from the germline V gene are SNHLY and FYNNEI. V gave up 4 bases and J gave up 4 bases; unmatched junction bases: 3. In DNA, the CDR3 is TGTGCCAGCAGTGCTGGGACAGGAGGAAACACCATATATTTT. The encoded protein is CASSAGTGGNTIYF.

This clonotype was seen many times. J is TRBJ2-5 and V is TRBV29-1; perhaps D is TRBD1 or TRBD2 (5 bases each). V lost 6 bases and J lost 2, with 19 bases in between. This CDR3 contains 15 residues. Germline CDR1 reads SQVTM; CDR2 reads ANQGSEA. The CDR3 bases are TGCAGCGTGAGAGGGGCGGCGGACTCTCAAGAGACCCAGTACTTC. It specifies CSVRGAADSQETQYF.

This clonotype has a count of ten or more. V is TRBV12-3 or TRBV12-4 and J is TRBJ2-2; no firm D call. Trimming took off 6 bases at V and 0 bases at J, with 5 bases between the two ends. This CDR3 region has 13 residues. The CDR3 sequence: CASRIPNTGELFF. In DNA, the CDR3 is TGTGCCAGCAGAATACCGAACACCGGGGAGCTGTTTTTT.

Note on this clonotype: Compared with germline, one end of the junction differs, possibly owing to a read error. The rearrangement uses TRBV7-7 and TRBJ2-2; a weak D match, TRBD1 (6 bases). Germline CDR1 and CDR2: SSHAT and FNYEAQ (reference sequence). This CDR3 is 15 amino acids long. Here the CDR3 DNA reads TGTGCTAGCAGCCCACAGGGACCGATAACTGGGGAGCTGTTTTTT. Amino acids: CASSPQGPITGELFF.

This clonotype was recorded at least ten times. The V and J genes are TRBV20-1 and TRBJ2-1, with D possibly matching TRBD2 (6 bases). CDR3 length equals 13 residues. Germline V gene lookup returns CDR1 DFQATT and CDR2 SNEGSKA (reference sequence). The ends were cut back, 0 bases at V and 3 bases at J, with 6 bases in the middle. This CDR3 reads CSARERGYNEQFF. The CDR3 DNA follows: TGCAGTGCTAGAGAGCGGGGCTACAATGAGCAGTTCTTC.

V is TRBV9 and J is TRBJ2-3; TRBD2 aligns across 14 bases. V gave up 3 bases and J gave up 5 bases; unmatched junction bases: 2. CDR3 length equals 15 residues. The germline V gene encodes CDR1 SGDLS and CDR2 YYNGEE. Here the CDR3 DNA reads TGTGCCAGCAGCGGGACTAGCGGGGGGTTAGATACGCAGTATTTT. Its translation: CASSGTSGGLDTQYF.

This clonotype was counted ten times or more. The chain uses TRBV7-9 and TRBJ2-7; D gene uncertain. CDR1 is SEHNR and CDR2 is FQNEAQ in the germline V gene (reference sequence). V was trimmed by 3 bases and J by 6 bases, leaving 9 bases between them. The CDR3 runs to 12 residues. For the CDR3, the DNA is TGTGCCAGCAGCTTGTCCAAGGGCGAGCAGTACTTC. Protein sequence: CASSLSKGEQYF.

This sequence joins TRBV7-9 and TRBJ2-7, with D possibly being TRBD2 (5 bases). V was clipped by 3 bases and J by 2 bases, with 8 bases between them. Germline lookup yields CDR1 SEHNR and CDR2 FQNEAQ (reference sequence). The CDR3 consists of 13 residues. The CDR3 DNA reads TGTGCCAGCAGCTTTCTCGGGGCCTACGAGCAGTACTTC. This codes for CASSFLGAYEQYF.

The chain combines TRBV9 with TRBJ1-3; D is ambiguous. The germline CDR1 and CDR2 sequences are SGDLS and YYNGEE. This CDR3 region has 14 residues. Trimming took 4 bases from V and 0 from J, leaving 8 bases between them. DNA for the CDR3: TGTGCCAGCAGCCCCCAACACTCTGGAAACACCATATATTTT. The encoded protein is CASSPQHSGNTIYF.

The chain employs TRBV9 and TRBJ1-6; D not certain. The germline V gene encodes CDR1 SGDLS and CDR2 YYNGEE. The CDR3 consists of 14 residues. The V and J ends lost 0 bases and 7 bases respectively, with 8 bases between them. The DNA of the CDR3 is TGTGCCAGCAGCGTAGTGGACGTCAATTCACCCCTCCACTTT. Protein sequence: CASSVVDVNSPLHF.

Concerning this clonotype itself: A read error is possible here, since a much larger clone lies one base away. The gene calls are TRBV10-3 and TRBJ2-1; D unclear. From germline, CDR1 is ENHRY and CDR2 SYGVKD. CDR3 length: 13 amino acids. CDR3 protein: CAISQGSYNGQFF. In DNA, the CDR3 is TGTGCCATCAGCCAAGGGTCATACAATGGGCAGTTCTTC.

This clonotype occurred many times. This chain uses TRBV7-2 with TRBJ1-2, with D uncertain. The V and J ends lost 5 bases and 0 bases respectively, with 7 bases between them. The length of the CDR3 is 13 residues. Germline assignment: CDR1 SGHTA and CDR2 FQGNSA. CDR3 sequence: CASSPQTNYGYTF. The DNA of the CDR3 is TGTGCCAGCAGCCCCCAAACTAACTATGGCTACACCTTC.

The sample holds a few counts of this clonotype. The chain employs TRBV30 and TRBJ2-1; 9 bases line up with TRBD2. J was trimmed by 9 bases and V by 0 bases; bases with no gene match: 12. CDR1 and CDR2 from the germline V gene are GTSNPN and SVGIG (reference sequence). This CDR3 spans 16 amino acids. DNA of the CDR3: TGTGCCTGGAGTGTACACCCTAGCGGGGTCCGGGGTGAGCAGTTCTTC. It is translated as CAWSVHPSGVRGEQFF.

Written as DNA, the CDR3 is TGTGCCAGCAGTGAAAACGCGGTCACAGATACGCAGTATTTT. Translated, it gives CASSENAVTDTQYF. The gene calls are TRBV6-1 and TRBJ2-3; D remains ambiguous. The length of the CDR3 is 14 residues. V was pared by 2 bases and J by 2 bases, with 8 bases between. Germline loops: CDR1 MNHNS, CDR2 SASEGT.

The chain has TRBV20-1 and TRBJ2-3; perhaps TRBD2 as D (6 bases). V was clipped by 5 bases and J by 4 bases, with 13 bases between them. Germline V gene sequence: CDR1 DFQATT, CDR2 SNEGSKA (reference sequence). The CDR3 runs to 13 residues. The DNA of the CDR3 is TGCAGTGCTGCTCCATGGGGGGCAGATACGCAGTATTTT. Its protein is CSAAPWGADTQYF.

The genes are TRBV12-3 or TRBV12-4 and TRBJ2-1; 9 bases map to TRBD1. V lost 1 base, J lost 8 bases, and 9 bases stayed unmatched. This CDR3 comprises 16 residues. CDR3 in amino acids: CASSLGTGDREDEQFF. The CDR3 DNA reads TGTGCCAGCAGTTTAGGGACAGGGGATAGAGAGGATGAGCAGTTCTTC.

The V and J genes are TRBV18 and TRBJ2-2; D assignment may be TRBD1 or TRBD2 (5 bases each). The germline V gene encodes CDR1 KGHSH and CDR2 LQKENI. V lost 6 bases and J 1 base, leaving 12 bases between the germline ends. This CDR3 comprises 15 residues. The CDR3 sequence is CASSPGTVNTGELFF. DNA for the CDR3: TGTGCCAGCTCGCCGGGGACGGTGAACACCGGGGAGCTGTTTTTT.

This chain links TRBV7-2 with TRBJ2-1; unclear D gene. The CDR3 has 15 amino acids. CDR1 and CDR2 (germline): SGHTA, FQGNSA. V lost 1 base and J 4 bases, leaving 11 bases between the germline ends. CDR3 DNA sequence: TGTGCCAGCAGCTTAGTACCGGCTACTTACAATGAGCAGTTCTTC. Amino acid sequence: CASSLVPATYNEQFF.

This clonotype was detected many times. The chain has TRBV24-1 and TRBJ1-5; D perhaps matches TRBD1 (5 bases). The CDR3 extends over 14 amino acids. V lost 2 bases to trimming and J lost 6 bases, with 10 bases between them. Germline CDR1 reads KGHDR; CDR2 reads SFDVKD. As DNA, the CDR3 is TGTGCCACCAGTGATTCCGGGGCAAGTCAGCCCCAGCATTTT. It is translated as CATSDSGASQPQHF.

This clonotype was observed a handful of times. CDR3 in amino acids: CASSPLAGKQNEQFF. The CDR3, as DNA: TGTGCCAGCAGCCCCCTGGCGGGCAAACAAAATGAGCAGTTCTTC. V is TRBV30 and J is TRBJ2-1; perhaps TRBD2 as D (5 bases). The V gene's germline CDR1 is GTSNPN and CDR2 SVGIG (reference sequence). V gave up 8 bases and J gave up 7 bases, with 24 bases separating them. This CDR3 region has 15 residues.

The sample holds many counts of this clonotype. J is TRBJ2-7 and V is TRBV7-2; 7 nucleotides match TRBD2. Germline-derived CDR1 and CDR2 are SGHTA and FQGNSA. The junction had 11 bases not matched to a gene; V was cut back by 5 bases and J by 4 bases. The CDR3 consists of 15 residues. The CDR3 nucleotides read TGTGCCAGCAGCAGAGCTGTGCAGCGGGAATACGAGCAGTACTTC. This encodes CASSRAVQREYEQYF.

This clonotype was seen only a few times. J is TRBJ2-7 and V is TRBV4-1, with 7 bases lining up with TRBD1. Germline values: CDR1 MGHRA, CDR2 YSYEKL. The CDR3 is made up of 16 amino acids. V was pared by 1 base and J by 4 bases, with 10 bases of the junction left unmatched. CDR3 region: CASSQVPTGIWYEQYF. CDR3 bases: TGCGCCAGCAGCCAAGTTCCGACAGGGATTTGGTACGAGCAGTACTTC.

This clonotype has at least ten counts. The J gene is TRBJ2-4, the V gene TRBV28; 9 bases align to TRBD1. CDR3 length equals 14 residues. V lost 7 bases to trimming and J lost 7 bases; unmatched junction nucleotides: 8. Germline V gives CDR1 MDHEN, CDR2 SYDVKM. DNA of the CDR3: TGTGCCAGCACCCTACAGGGGGCGACGAACATTCAGTACTTC. Translation: CASTLQGATNIQYF.

About this clonotype: A much larger clone lies one base from this, so it may be a read error. V usage is TRBV27 and J usage is TRBJ1-1; 8 bases are shared with TRBD1. Germline V CDR1 and CDR2: MNHEY, SMNVEV (reference sequence). CDR3 size: 14 residues. The ends lost 8 bases at V and 4 bases at J; junction bases unmatched: 9. CDR3 protein: CASSEWTGTTEAFF. The CDR3 DNA sequence: TGTGCCAGCTCCGAATGGACAGGGACCACTGAAGCTTTCTTT.

CDR3 amino acids: CASSYSREQTGRREAFF. The CDR3, as DNA: TGTGCCAGCAGTTACTCGCGGGAGCAGACCGGGAGACGTGAAGCTTTCTTT. The chain employs TRBV6-2 or TRBV6-3 and TRBJ1-1; D not resolved. The V end was cut by 0 bases, the J end by 7 bases, with 21 bases between. The CDR3 has 17 residues. Germline V gene data show CDR1 as MNHEY and CDR2 as SVGEGT.

This chain links TRBV4-3 with TRBJ1-5, with D unclear. V was pared by 3 bases and J by 1 base, with 10 bases between. Per the germline V gene, CDR1 is LGHNA and CDR2 is YSLEER. The CDR3 is 15 amino acids. This chain's CDR3 is CASSQDVWSNQPQHF. CDR3 DNA: TGCGCCAGCAGCCAGGACGTTTGGAGCAATCAGCCCCAGCATTTT.